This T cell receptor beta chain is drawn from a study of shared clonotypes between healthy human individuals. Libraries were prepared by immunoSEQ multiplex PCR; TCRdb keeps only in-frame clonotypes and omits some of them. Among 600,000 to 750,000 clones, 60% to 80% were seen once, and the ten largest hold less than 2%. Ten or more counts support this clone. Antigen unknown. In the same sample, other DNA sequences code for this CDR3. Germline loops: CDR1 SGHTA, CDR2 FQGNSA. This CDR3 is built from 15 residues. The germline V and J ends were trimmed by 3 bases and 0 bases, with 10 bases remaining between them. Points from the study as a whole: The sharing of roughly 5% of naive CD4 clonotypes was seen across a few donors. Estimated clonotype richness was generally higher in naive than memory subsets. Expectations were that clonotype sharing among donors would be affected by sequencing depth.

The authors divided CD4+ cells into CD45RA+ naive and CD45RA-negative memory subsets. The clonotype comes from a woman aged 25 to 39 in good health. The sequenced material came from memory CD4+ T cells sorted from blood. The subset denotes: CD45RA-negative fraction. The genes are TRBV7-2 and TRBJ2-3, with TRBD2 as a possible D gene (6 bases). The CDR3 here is CASSLDYLSTDTQYF. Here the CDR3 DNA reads TGTGCCAGCAGCTTGGACTACCTTAGCACAGATACGCAGTATTTT.